These 27 T cell receptor beta chains originate from one sample sequenced in a study of blood T cell repertoires in COVID-19. Sequencing used immunoSEQ multiplex PCR; TCRdb keeps in-frame clones, though not all of them. The sample consists of roughly 150,000 clones, approximately 78% of them appearing once. Specimen: peripheral blood. The origin of the receptors is a man between 60 and 75 years old who had recovered from COVID-19.

The rearrangement links TRBV7-2 to TRBJ2-7; D is possibly TRBD2 (5 bases). Germline values: CDR1 SGHTA, CDR2 FQGNSA. The CDR3 sequence is 16 residues long. V was pared by 1 base and J by 1 base, with 14 bases between. The CDR3 reads CASSLGAQRRSYEQYF. The CDR3 region has the DNA TGTGCCAGCAGCTTAGGAGCTCAGCGGAGGTCCTACGAGCAGTACTTC.

The V gene is TRBV5-4, the J gene TRBJ2-7; 10 bases map to TRBD1. This CDR3 spans 14 amino acids. The V and J ends lost 6 bases and 2 bases, in that order; junction bases with no gene match: 5. The germline V gene has CDR1 SGHNT and CDR2 YYREEE (reference sequence). The CDR3 spells CASTRDRGAYEQYF. The CDR3 bases are TGTGCCAGCACCCGGGACAGGGGCGCCTACGAGCAGTACTTC.

The chain combines TRBV18 with TRBJ1-2; 7 bases agree with TRBD1. The V segment lost 4 bases and the J segment 4 bases; nucleotides outside the gene matches: 12. Germline lookup yields CDR1 KGHSH and CDR2 LQKENI. The CDR3 totals 16 residues. CDR3 sequence reads: CASSLNQKDRAYGYTF. CDR3 nucleotides: TGTGCCAGCTCACTCAATCAGAAAGACAGGGCCTATGGCTACACCTTC.

The chain joins TRBV6-6 to TRBJ1-2; TRBD1 is a possible D gene (5 bases). This CDR3 is built from 14 residues. V was trimmed by 10 bases and J by 3 bases, leaving 18 bases between them. Germline V lookup: CDR1 MNHNY, CDR2 SVGAGI (reference sequence). The chain's CDR3 is CATVVRVGDYGYTF. DNA for the CDR3: TGTGCCACCGTGGTCAGGGTAGGGGACTATGGCTACACCTTC.

This clone was seen more than once but under ten times. The chain combines TRBV12-1 with TRBJ1-1. TRBV12-1 is reported as a pseudogene. The CDR3 is made up of 13 amino acids. CDR3 loop: CASSFKGDSRAFF. The CDR3 bases are TGTGCCAGCAGCTTTAAAGGGGACTCCCGGGCTTTCTTT.

As regards this clone: Other DNA sequences of this sample code for an identical CDR3. The chain has TRBV19 and TRBJ1-5; perhaps TRBD1 as D (5 bases). CDR3 length equals 14 residues. The ends were cut back, 5 bases at V and 0 bases at J, with 8 bases in the middle. Germline V lookup: CDR1 LNHDA, CDR2 SQIVND (reference sequence). The CDR3 DNA follows: TGTGCCAGTAGTCAGGGATCTAGCAATCAGCCCCAGCATTTT. Protein product: CASSQGSSNQPQHF.

The V call is TRBV28, the J call TRBJ1-1, with 9 bases lining up with TRBD1. The CDR3 is 14 amino acids. The V segment lost 3 bases and the J segment 4 bases; nucleotides outside the gene matches: 3. Germline CDR1 is MDHEN and CDR2 is SYDVKM. The CDR3 DNA reads TGTGCCAGCAGTTTGGACAGGGGTCTCACTGAAGCTTTCTTT. Translated: CASSLDRGLTEAFF.

The chain carries TRBV7-9 and TRBJ1-1; D perhaps matches TRBD1 (6 bases). The germline V gene has CDR1 SEHNR and CDR2 FQNEAQ (reference sequence). The CDR3 is 13 residues long. V gave up 6 bases and J gave up 8 bases, with 16 bases separating them. The CDR3: CASRPTGTLEAFF. CDR3 DNA sequence: TGTGCCAGCAGGCCTACCGGGACATTAGAAGCTTTCTTT.

The chain links TRBV3-1 (or the pseudogene TRBV3-2) to TRBJ1-1; possible D gene TRBD1, 6 bases. There are 14 residues in the CDR3. Germline-derived CDR1 and CDR2 are LGHDT and YNNKEL (reference sequence). V lost 4 bases and J 9 bases, leaving 18 bases between the germline ends. The CDR3 sequence: CASSPIDRGGKAFF. Written as DNA, the CDR3 is TGTGCCAGCAGCCCCATAGATAGGGGGGGTAAAGCTTTCTTT.

The chain couples TRBV19 to TRBJ2-3; 7 bases align to TRBD2. The CDR3 extends over 15 amino acids. Germline CDR1 and CDR2: LNHDA and SQIVND (reference sequence). The J segment lost 5 bases and the V segment lost 1 base, leaving 6 bases of the junction unmatched. In nucleotides, the CDR3 is TGTGCCAGTAGTATAGGAGGCGGGAGAGGAGATACGCAGTATTTT. Protein: CASSIGGGRGDTQYF.

The V and J genes are TRBV4-1 and TRBJ1-1, with no clear D. CDR1 MGHRA and CDR2 YSYEKL come from the germline V gene. The germline V and J ends were trimmed by 0 bases and 10 bases, with 12 bases remaining between them. CDR3 size: 13 residues. This CDR3 is CASSQDVDSGAFF. The CDR3 bases are TGCGCCAGCAGCCAAGATGTAGATTCAGGAGCTTTCTTT.

The chain carries TRBV12-3 or TRBV12-4 and TRBJ2-5, with TRBD2 identical over 7 bases. The CDR3 loop spans 13 amino acids. V lost 5 bases and J lost 5; bases outside the gene matches: 5. CDR3 protein: CASSHWGGETQYF. CDR3 in DNA: TGTGCCAGCAGTCACTGGGGGGGGGAGACCCAGTACTTC.

The rearrangement links TRBV2 to TRBJ1-6, with TRBD1 matching over 8 bases. The CDR3 sequence is 14 residues long. Germline assignment: CDR1 SNHLY and CDR2 FYNNEI. J was trimmed by 8 bases and V by 7 bases; bases with no gene match: 7. The CDR3 reads CASNFATGDSPLHF. CDR3 nucleotides: TGTGCCAGCAATTTCGCGACAGGGGATTCACCCCTCCACTTT.

The chain couples TRBV6-5 to TRBJ1-4; D gene unclear. The germline gives CDR1 MNHEY, CDR2 SVGAGI. The CDR3 is made up of 15 amino acids. The germline V and J ends were trimmed by 4 bases and 0 bases, with 9 bases remaining between them. CDR3 protein: CASSLSGTTNEKLFF. In DNA, the CDR3 is TGTGCCAGCAGTTTATCGGGAACAACTAATGAAAAACTGTTTTTT.

V and J are TRBV28 and TRBJ1-2, with D unclear. Trimming left V 3 bases short and J 5 bases short, with 13 bases between. The CDR3 contains 14 residues. Germline V gene data show CDR1 as MDHEN and CDR2 as SYDVKM. CDR3 protein: CASSFGAGGYGYTF. The CDR3, as DNA: TGTGCCAGCAGTTTCGGAGCAGGCGGGTATGGCTACACCTTC.

The chain links TRBV28 to TRBJ2-5, with D possibly being TRBD1 (5 bases). With 3 bases removed from V and 0 bases from J, the gap between germline ends came to 11 bases. Germline V gene data show CDR1 as MDHEN and CDR2 as SYDVKM. The CDR3 runs 15 residues. Written as DNA, the CDR3 is TGTGCCAGCAGTTTTGATCAGGGCTACCAAGAGACCCAGTACTTC. As protein: CASSFDQGYQETQYF.

The rearrangement uses TRBV5-4 and TRBJ1-1; perhaps TRBD1 as D (6 bases). V dropped 4 bases and J dropped 10 bases, with 23 bases sitting between them. CDR1 is SGHNT, CDR2 YYREEE, per germline (reference sequence). The CDR3 is 15 residues long. CDR3 nucleotide sequence: TGTGCCAGCAGCCCCCCAAGCGGCAGGGGCTCTACAGCTTTCTTT. This sequence encodes CASSPPSGRGSTAFF.

The chain links TRBV5-1 to TRBJ2-4; tentatively, D is TRBD1 (5 bases). Germline CDR1 is SGHRS and CDR2 is YFSETQ. V was pared by 4 bases and J by 5 bases, with 10 bases between. The CDR3 is 13 residues long. This chain's CDR3 is CASSLTGENIQYF. The CDR3 nucleotides are TGCGCCAGCAGCCTAACAGGTGAAAACATTCAGTACTTC.

The V gene is TRBV6-5, the J gene TRBJ2-2; tentative D call: TRBD2 (6 bases). V dropped 6 bases and J dropped 7 bases, with 18 bases sitting between them. The CDR3 totals 15 residues. Germline V lookup: CDR1 MNHEY, CDR2 SVGAGI. CDR3 sequence: CASSPLMAAGGELFF. CDR3 DNA sequence: TGTGCCAGCAGCCCACTCATGGCAGCGGGCGGGGAGCTGTTTTTT.

The chain links TRBV9 to TRBJ1-2; D is unresolved. Trimming left V 2 bases short and J 0 bases short, with 5 bases between. Germline CDR1 reads SGDLS; CDR2 reads YYNGEE. The CDR3 is made up of 13 amino acids. DNA of the CDR3: TGTGCCAGCAGCGTCGGTTCTAACTATGGCTACACCTTC. Translation: CASSVGSNYGYTF.

The chain is built from TRBV9 and TRBJ1-4; D unclear. Trimming pared 3 bases from V and 6 bases from J, leaving 15 bases between. Germline V gene lookup returns CDR1 SGDLS and CDR2 YYNGEE. The CDR3 has 15 amino acids. CDR3 sequence: CASSAGGRRDEKLFF. CDR3 nucleotide sequence: TGTGCCAGCAGCGCCGGAGGCAGGAGAGATGAAAAACTGTTTTTT.

The chain employs TRBV11-2 and TRBJ2-7; weak D call: TRBD1 (6 bases). CDR1 SGHAT and CDR2 FQNNGV come from the germline V gene. The CDR3 spans 16 residues. The germline V and J ends were trimmed by 5 bases and 0 bases, with 17 bases remaining between them. The CDR3 sequence: CASSAPGHLNSYEQYF. In DNA, the CDR3 is TGTGCCAGCAGCGCCCCGGGACACTTAAACTCCTACGAGCAGTACTTC.

The chain joins TRBV7-6 to TRBJ1-6; 7 bases align to TRBD1. This CDR3 has 15 amino acids. Germline values: CDR1 SGHVS, CDR2 FNYEAQ. Trimming at V came to 5 bases and at J to 9 bases, leaving 10 bases not matched to a gene. CDR3 DNA: TGTGCCAGCAGCCCCCGACAGGGAGAAACTTCACCCCTCCACTTT. It translates to CASSPRQGETSPLHF.

V and J are TRBV7-8 and TRBJ2-5, with 8 bases that match TRBD1. Germline V gene lookup returns CDR1 SGHVS and CDR2 FQNEAQ. The V segment lost 7 bases and the J segment 4 bases; nucleotides outside the gene matches: 11. This CDR3 spans 15 amino acids. Here the CDR3 DNA reads TGTGCCAGCAACCCGGGACAGGTTCTTATAGAGACCCAGTACTTC. It specifies CASNPGQVLIETQYF.

This clone was recorded once. The J gene is TRBJ2-7, the V gene TRBV28; no definite D call. The CDR3 is 12 residues long. Germline assignment: CDR1 MDHEN and CDR2 SYDVKM. V lost 5 bases and J 8 bases, leaving 13 bases between the germline ends. CDR3 residues: CASSHREPQQYF. In nucleotides, the CDR3 is TGTGCCAGCAGTCACCGAGAACCTCAGCAGTACTTC.

The chain carries TRBV2 and TRBJ1-4; D might be TRBD1 (5 bases). The germline V gene encodes CDR1 SNHLY and CDR2 FYNNEI. This CDR3 spans 13 amino acids. The V end lost 8 bases, the J end lost 2 bases, and 9 bases lay between the germline ends. CDR3: CASVGGTNEKLFF. CDR3 nucleotide sequence: TGTGCCAGCGTGGGGGGGACTAATGAAAAACTGTTTTTT.

The rearrangement joins TRBV27 to TRBJ1-6; 12 nucleotides agree with TRBD1. Per germline, CDR1 MNHEY and CDR2 SMNVEV (reference sequence). CDR3 length: 17 amino acids. The ends lost 5 bases at V and 10 bases at J; junction bases unmatched: 12. In DNA, the CDR3 is TGTGCCAGCAGTGTACTGGGACAGGGGGCGGGGAGATCACCCCTCCACTTT. Its protein product is CASSVLGQGAGRSPLHF.